This T cell receptor (beta chain) was profiled in a study of blood T cell repertoires in COVID-19. Study overall: Acute-phase and convalescent COVID-19 samples originated in the United States, Italy and Spain. PBMCs, B-cell-depleted T cells, or T cells provided the cDNA or gDNA that made up the material.

Authors' data handling: The authors estimated nucleated cell counts from reference gene primer amplification. Produced via immunoSEQ multiplex PCR; TCRdb's table is partial and in-frame only. V, J and clone size are those of that table, while D and trimming were read from the DNA. The data contain 65,000 to 95,000 clones, 88% of them singletons. Germline loops: CDR1 SGHNT, CDR2 YYREEE (reference sequence). Trimming removed 4 bases at V and 2 bases at J, with 19 bases between. CDR3 length: 16 residues. This TCR was recovered from an older man with acute or convalescent COVID-19. Sequencing used peripheral blood. J is TRBJ2-7 and V is TRBV5-4; TRBD1 might be the D (5 bases). CDR3 loop: CASSATASTSTYEQYF. The CDR3 DNA reads TGTGCCAGCAGCGCGACAGCTTCCACATCTACCTACGAGCAGTACTTC.